These 27 T cell receptor beta chains originate from one sample sequenced in a study of cytomegalovirus exposure and HLA in healthy donors. Some clones are missing from TCRdb's copy, which holds only in-frame ones; the method was immunoSEQ multiplex PCR. Here the sample spans 200,000 to 250,000 clones, 80% to 85% being singletons. What was sequenced was PBMCs. All receptors come from a woman aged 25 to 39 in good health and CMV-seropositive.

The V call is TRBV5-1, the J call TRBJ1-4; D unresolved. CDR3 length: 12 amino acids. Looked up from germline, CDR1 is SGHRS and CDR2 is YFSETQ. V was pared by 5 bases and J by 5 bases, with 7 bases between. The CDR3 here is CASSYGNEKLFF. CDR3 coding DNA: TGCGCCAGCAGTTACGGCAATGAAAAACTGTTTTTT.

The rearrangement links TRBV29-1 to TRBJ1-2, with D perhaps TRBD1 (5 bases). Trimming took 4 bases from V and 4 from J, leaving 7 bases between them. The CDR3 has 11 amino acids. Per the germline V gene, CDR1 is SQVTM and CDR2 is ANQGSEA. DNA for the CDR3: TGCAGCGTTGGAGACAGCTATGGCTACACCTTC. Encoded protein: CSVGDSYGYTF.

The J gene is TRBJ1-2, the V gene TRBV27; tentatively, D is TRBD1 (6 bases). V gave up 7 bases and J gave up 7 bases, with 16 bases separating them. Germline V gene data show CDR1 as MNHEY and CDR2 as SMNVEV (reference sequence). The CDR3 is made up of 13 amino acids. The CDR3 sequence is CASTPGGGSGYTF. DNA of the CDR3: TGTGCCAGCACCCCGGGAGGGGGTAGTGGCTACACCTTC.

This chain uses TRBV9 with TRBJ1-1; no clear D. This CDR3 comprises 14 residues. CDR1 SGDLS and CDR2 YYNGEE come from the germline V gene. Trimming pared 2 bases from V and 0 bases from J, leaving 8 bases between. Written as DNA, the CDR3 is TGTGCCAGCAGCGTTAGCAGTATGAACACTGAAGCTTTCTTT. Translation gives CASSVSSMNTEAFF.

The genes are TRBV27 and TRBJ1-1; D gene ambiguous. V was pared by 6 bases and J by 2 bases, with 10 bases between. Germline V gene data show CDR1 as MNHEY and CDR2 as SMNVEV (reference sequence). This CDR3 has 13 residues. Here the CDR3 reads CASRPRKNTEAFF. In nucleotides, the CDR3 is TGTGCCAGCAGACCCAGGAAAAACACTGAAGCTTTCTTT.

This clone was seen a single time. V usage is TRBV6-5 and J usage is TRBJ2-7, with D tentatively TRBD1 (8 bases). This CDR3 has 15 residues. V dropped 5 bases and J dropped 5 bases, with 19 bases sitting between them. From germline, CDR1 is MNHEY and CDR2 SVGAGI. CDR3 in amino acids: CASSAEQGGFDEQYF. CDR3 DNA: TGTGCCAGCAGTGCCGAACAGGGGGGGTTCGACGAGCAGTACTTC.

The chain carries TRBV30 and TRBJ1-5; maybe TRBD1 (5 bases). The CDR3 is 13 residues long. CDR1 is GTSNPN and CDR2 is SVGIG in the germline V gene (reference sequence). V was trimmed by 4 bases and J by 5 bases, leaving 12 bases between them. CDR3 coding DNA: TGTGCCTGGACCCCAGGGATGTATCAGCCCCAGCATTTT. Residues: CAWTPGMYQPQHF.

This chain connects TRBV6-5 to TRBJ1-1; D unclear. The length of the CDR3 is 11 residues. The V gene's germline CDR1 is MNHEY and CDR2 SVGAGI. The V and J ends lost 6 bases and 8 bases respectively, with 10 bases between them. CDR3 amino acids: CASRSTAEAFF. The CDR3 DNA sequence: TGTGCCAGCAGGTCCACAGCGGAAGCTTTCTTT.

This chain links TRBV7-6 with TRBJ1-2; possibly TRBD1 for D (6 bases). The germline V gene encodes CDR1 SGHVS and CDR2 FNYEAQ. V dropped 0 bases and J dropped 8 bases, with 13 bases sitting between them. The CDR3 has 14 amino acids. The CDR3 DNA sequence: TGTGCCAGCAGCTTAGCTGGGGGGGGCGAAGGCTACACCTTC. It encodes CASSLAGGGEGYTF. Supplemented by reference TRBV7-6 and TRBJ1-2, the full variable domain reads GAGVSQSPRYKVTKRGQDVALRCDPISGHVSLYWYRQALGQGPEFLTYFNYEAQQDKSGLPNDRFSAERPEGSISTLTIQRTEQRDSAMYRCASSLAGGGEGYTFGSGTRLTVV.

V gene TRBV6-5 combines with J gene TRBJ2-1; D gene unclear. The V gene's germline CDR1 is MNHEY and CDR2 SVGAGI. The CDR3 runs 12 residues. V lost 4 bases to trimming and J lost 12 bases, with 13 bases between them. CDR3 protein: CASSSVPGGQFF. CDR3 DNA: TGTGCCAGCAGTTCAGTCCCAGGCGGGCAGTTCTTC.

The rearrangement uses TRBV27 and TRBJ2-7; TRBD1 matches at 8 bases. This CDR3 is 15 amino acids long. J was trimmed by 3 bases and V by 2 bases; bases with no gene match: 6. The germline gives CDR1 MNHEY, CDR2 SMNVEV (reference sequence). In nucleotides, the CDR3 is TGTGCCAGCAGTTTAGGGGCAGGGGGCCTCTACGAGCAGTACTTC. This gives the protein CASSLGAGGLYEQYF.

The chain has TRBV30 and TRBJ2-2; TRBD2 agrees at 11 bases. Germline assignment: CDR1 GTSNPN and CDR2 SVGIG (reference sequence). This CDR3 spans 15 amino acids. Losses at the gene ends were 2 bases for V and 5 bases for J; bases not matched to a gene: 4. This CDR3 reads CAWSPWTSGTGELFF. The CDR3 nucleotides read TGTGCCTGGAGTCCCTGGACTAGCGGGACCGGGGAGCTGTTTTTT.

The table lists this clone with a few counts. The chain joins TRBV27 to TRBJ2-1, with D possibly matching TRBD1 (6 bases). V was clipped by 4 bases and J by 0 bases, with 16 bases between them. The germline CDR1 and CDR2 sequences are MNHEY and SMNVEV (reference sequence). This CDR3 comprises 17 residues. Here the CDR3 reads CASSSTTQGFSYNEQFF. As DNA, the CDR3 is TGTGCCAGCAGTTCTACAACACAGGGATTCTCCTACAATGAGCAGTTCTTC.

This clone has just one count. The gene calls are TRBV11-1 and TRBJ2-7, with 12 nucleotides matching TRBD2. Unmatched junction bases numbered 7, after V lost 2 bases and J lost 5 bases. There are 16 residues in the CDR3. Germline-derived CDR1 and CDR2 are SGHAT and FQDESV (reference sequence). DNA of the CDR3: TGTGCCAGCAGCTTACGCCTAGCGGGGGGGAAGGACGAGCAGTACTTC. Translated: CASSLRLAGGKDEQYF.

The V gene is TRBV5-1, the J gene TRBJ1-3; D is uncertain. Germline CDR1 reads SGHRS; CDR2 reads YFSETQ. This CDR3 spans 14 amino acids. Between the trimmed V and J ends, which lost 7 bases and 4 bases, there was a span of 15 bases. CDR3 sequence: CASAGSGSGNTIYF. The CDR3 DNA reads TGCGCCAGCGCAGGCTCCGGATCCGGAAACACCATATATTTT.

The chain recombines TRBV28 with TRBJ2-7, with unresolved D. V gave up 4 bases and J gave up 6 bases, with 7 bases separating them. Looked up from germline, CDR1 is MDHEN and CDR2 is SYDVKM. There are 11 residues in the CDR3. CDR3: CASSYWAEQYF. As DNA, the CDR3 is TGTGCCAGCAGTTACTGGGCCGAGCAGTACTTC.

V and J are TRBV30 and TRBJ2-7, with D hard to call. V lost 7 bases and J lost 3, with 13 bases in between. The CDR3 is made up of 12 amino acids. Germline CDR1 and CDR2: GTSNPN and SVGIG (reference sequence). Written as DNA, the CDR3 is TGTGCCTTAACAGTTACTCACTACGAGCAGTACTTC. It is translated as CALTVTHYEQYF.

V usage is TRBV11-2 and J usage is TRBJ2-5, with 7 bases identical to TRBD1. Per the germline V gene, CDR1 is SGHAT and CDR2 is FQNNGV. V shed 5 bases, J shed 0 bases, and the junction held 3 bases outside the gene matches. The CDR3 is 14 residues long. The CDR3 bases are TGTGCCAGCAGCCCGACAGGGAACCAAGAGACCCAGTACTTC. Residues: CASSPTGNQETQYF.

The chain joins TRBV11-3 to TRBJ2-6, with TRBD1 identical over 10 bases. V trimming: 0 bases; J trimming: 3 bases; junction bases outside the gene matches: 2. This CDR3 has 17 residues. Germline CDR1 reads SGHNT; CDR2 reads YENEEA. The CDR3 coding sequence is TGTGCCAGCAGCTTAGACGGGACAGGGGTTGGGGCCAACGTCCTGACTTTC. This translates into CASSLDGTGVGANVLTF.

This chain joins TRBV10-3 and TRBJ2-1; the match to TRBD2 covers 9 bases. Germline lookup yields CDR1 ENHRY and CDR2 SYGVKD. J was trimmed by 9 bases and V by 4 bases; bases with no gene match: 7. This CDR3 comprises 14 residues. The CDR3 reads CAISGSGRDGEQFF. The CDR3 DNA is TGTGCCATCAGTGGTAGCGGGAGAGATGGTGAGCAGTTCTTC.

The rearrangement uses TRBV10-3 and TRBJ2-1; 9 nucleotides align to TRBD2. CDR1 ENHRY and CDR2 SYGVKD come from the germline V gene. The CDR3 consists of 18 residues. The V segment lost 0 bases and the J segment 4 bases; nucleotides outside the gene matches: 10. CDR3 residues: CAISESWAVTSGYNEQFF. CDR3 bases: TGTGCCATCAGTGAGTCGTGGGCCGTGACTAGCGGTTACAATGAGCAGTTCTTC.

The chain carries TRBV11-3 and TRBJ2-7; a weak D match, TRBD2 (5 bases). This CDR3 contains 13 residues. V lost 2 bases and J lost 4, with 9 bases in between. Germline V gives CDR1 SGHNT, CDR2 YENEEA. CDR3 residues: CASSLFGKYEQYF. CDR3 bases: TGTGCCAGCAGCTTATTCGGGAAATACGAGCAGTACTTC.

The chain couples TRBV11-3 to TRBJ2-7; D is unresolved. CDR3 length: 14 amino acids. V lost 1 base and J lost 6, with 13 bases in between. Germline assignment: CDR1 SGHNT and CDR2 YENEEA. The CDR3 DNA sequence: TGTGCCAGCAGCTTAGGGGGATCCACCCTCGAGCAGTACTTC. It yields the protein CASSLGGSTLEQYF. Complete variable domain (other parts from reference TRBV11-3 and TRBJ2-7): EAGVVQSPRYKIIEKKQPVAFWCNPISGHNTLYWYLQNLGQGPELLIRYENEEAVDDSQLPKDRFSAERLKGVDSTLKIQPAELGDSAVYLCASSLGGSTLEQYFGPGTRLTVT.

V and J are TRBV9 and TRBJ1-3; no clear D. Germline V gene data show CDR1 as SGDLS and CDR2 as YYNGEE. The CDR3 consists of 14 residues. V was cut by 0 bases and J by 0 bases, with 4 bases left in between. The CDR3 sequence is CASSVGPSGNTIYF. CDR3 in DNA: TGTGCCAGCAGCGTAGGTCCCTCTGGAAACACCATATATTTT.

V and J are TRBV28 and TRBJ1-1; D ambiguous. Trimming left V 3 bases short and J 4 bases short, with 3 bases between. Germline V gene sequence: CDR1 MDHEN, CDR2 SYDVKM. CDR3 length: 11 residues. This chain's CDR3 is CASSFTTEAFF. CDR3 sequence (DNA): TGTGCCAGCAGTTTTACCACTGAAGCTTTCTTT.

The chain recombines TRBV2 with TRBJ2-1; the match to TRBD2 covers 9 bases. The CDR3 sequence is 16 residues long. Germline CDR1 SNHLY, CDR2 FYNNEI. The V segment lost 6 bases and the J segment 7 bases; nucleotides outside the gene matches: 13. The CDR3 bases are TGTGCCAGCAGGGGGGGATCGGCGGGAGGGAGGAATGAGCAGTTCTTC. This translates into CASRGGSAGGRNEQFF.

The chain has TRBV2 and TRBJ1-5, with D unresolved. V was shortened by 8 bases and J by 1 base, with 9 bases between the two germline ends. The CDR3 contains 13 residues. In germline, CDR1 is SNHLY, CDR2 FYNNEI. The DNA for the CDR3 is TGTGCCAGCGCTACAATGAGCAATCAGCCCCAGCATTTT. Its translation: CASATMSNQPQHF.